This T cell receptor beta chain originates from a study of neurological immune-mediated disorders. Using its own MiXCR run on the 5' RACE reads, TCRdb lists one record per CDR3 protein. This table has fewer than 50,000 distinct CDR3 sequences, roughly 14% appearing once. This sample's time point: longitudinal time-point 3. The CDR3 has 16 amino acids. Germline values: CDR1 DFQATT, CDR2 SNEGSKA (reference sequence). The V gene end was trimmed by 6 bases and the J gene end by 3 bases; junction bases not matched to a gene: 11. This clonotype was observed at least ten times. V is TRBV20-1 and J is TRBJ2-4; the match to TRBD1 covers 10 bases. The sequence derives from a man aged 30 to 45 in good health. Sequencing input: PBMCs. In DNA, the CDR3 is TGCAGTGCCGCCGGGACAGGGGCCCGGGGCAAAAACATTCAGTACTTC. Translated: CSAAGTGARGKNIQYF.